A selection of T cell receptor beta chains follows, all from one sample in a study of cytotoxic CD8 clonotypes in ibrutinib-treated CLL. This table comes from immunoSEQ multiplex PCR, and its TCRdb copy is limited to in-frame clones, with some not included. This sample has some 120,000 clones, with approximately 81% found just once. The sample here was PBMCs, taken after 24 months of ibrutinib treatment. These TCRs come from a human donor with chronic lymphocytic leukemia. Both conserved end residues are part of each CDR3. A D gene is named only where the DNA matches it firmly. Clone size is stated in some rows and not others, as once, few, many or a class when expanded.

j_gene,abundance,v_gene,d_gene,CDR3nt,CDR3aa
TRBJ1-1,.,TRBV28,.,TGTGCCAGCAGGTTGGGAGGGGTGAACACTGAAGCTTTCTTT,CASRLGGVNTEAFF
TRBJ2-7,.,TRBV7-9,TRBD1,TGTGCCAGCAGCACTTTGAGGGGGCAAGAGCAGTACTTC,CASSTLRGQEQYF
TRBJ1-5,.,TRBV5-8,.,TGTGCCAGCAGCCAAGGAGGATATAGCAATCAGCCCCAGCATTTT,CASSQGGYSNQPQHF
TRBJ2-5,once,TRBV7-2,.,TGTGCCAGCAGCTTAGCGGGCCCACCCCCTGAGGAGGCCCAGTACTTC,CASSLAGPPPEEAQYF
TRBJ2-2,once,TRBV2,.,TGTGCCAGCAGTGAAGTCGCGGGTCCCGGGGAGCTGTTTTTT,CASSEVAGPGELFF
TRBJ2-2,.,TRBV19,.,TGTGCCAGTCTGTCACGCCAGGGGAACACCGGGGAGCTGTTTTTT,CASLSRQGNTGELFF
TRBJ2-7,.,TRBV19,.,TGTGCCAGTAGTATCGGGATAGGCCGCTACGAGCAGTACTTC,CASSIGIGRYEQYF
TRBJ1-6,few,TRBV18,.,TGTGCCAGCTCACTCGGACAGCCATATAATTCACCCCTCCACTTT,CASSLGQPYNSPLHF
TRBJ1-1,.,TRBV2,.,TGTGCCAGCAGACTCGGACGGGTGAACACTGAAGCTTTCTTT,CASRLGRVNTEAFF
TRBJ2-5,once,TRBV6-1,.,TGTGCCAGCAGTGTAGGGGGGGCCCTCCAAGAGACCCAGTACTTC,CASSVGGALQETQYF
TRBJ2-7,.,TRBV2,.,TGTGCCAGCTCTTCGGGGGCCCAACCAAGTGGGCAGTACTTC,CASSSGAQPSGQYF
TRBJ2-7,.,TRBV6-1,TRBD1,TGTGCCAGCATGGGGACAGGGGAAAGGGACGAGCAGTACTTC,CASMGTGERDEQYF
TRBJ2-5,once,TRBV7-9,.,TGTGCCAGCAGCCCGCGACTCGGGGGACAAGAGACCCAGTACTTC,CASSPRLGGQETQYF
TRBJ1-1,.,TRBV19,.,TGTGCCAGTAGTGAATTACAGGGAAGGGGGAACACTGAAGCTTTCTTT,CASSELQGRGNTEAFF
TRBJ2-1,.,TRBV19,TRBD2,TGTGCCAGTAATGGACTAGCGGGGGGCTATGAGCAGTTCTTC,CASNGLAGGYEQFF
TRBJ1-6,.,TRBV2,TRBD1,TGTGCCAGCACGGGACAGCGGAATTATAATTCACCCCTCCACTTT,CASTGQRNYNSPLHF
TRBJ1-6,few,TRBV5-1,.,TGCGCCAGCAGCTTGGACGGCAGGGGCAATTCACCCCTCCACTTT,CASSLDGRGNSPLHF
TRBJ1-1,.,TRBV7-8,.,TGTGCCAGCAGCTTCTGGGGGAAGACTGTGAAGCCTGAAGCTTTCTTT,CASSFWGKTVKPEAFF
TRBJ2-7,.,TRBV18,.,TGTGCCAGCTCCCCAGACAGCTACGAGCAGTACTTC,CASSPDSYEQYF
TRBJ2-2,once,TRBV5-8,TRBD1,TGTGCCAGCAGCTCCGGGACAGGGTTTGTCGGGGAGCTGTTTTTT,CASSSGTGFVGELFF
TRBJ2-7,.,TRBV11-3,.,TGTGCCAGCAGCTTAGATTCGCAGGCCGAGCAGTACTTC,CASSLDSQAEQYF
TRBJ1-5,.,TRBV10-3,.,TGTGCCATCAGCCTACAGGGTGGCAATCAGCCCCAGCATTTT,CAISLQGGNQPQHF
TRBJ2-7,.,TRBV27,.,TGTGCCAGCAGCGTGGACTTAACCTCCTACGAGCAGTACTTC,CASSVDLTSYEQYF
TRBJ2-7,.,TRBV20-1,.,TGCAGTGCTAGCCCGACCTACGAGCAGTACTTC,CSASPTYEQYF
TRBJ2-5,.,TRBV7-2,.,TGTGCCAGCAGCTTAGAAGTGACGGGAGAAGAGACCCAGTACTTC,CASSLEVTGEETQYF
TRBJ1-4,.,TRBV9,TRBD1,TGTGCCAGCAGCGCCCAGGGGGAAGGTGGTGAAAAACTGTTTTTT,CASSAQGEGGEKLFF
TRBJ1-5,.,TRBV4-3,TRBD1,TGCGCCAGCAGCCAGGGAACAGGGGGCGAGGGGCAGCCCCAGCATTTT,CASSQGTGGEGQPQHF
TRBJ2-2,.,TRBV14,.,TGTGCCAGCAGCCAAGGGTTTTGGGAGCTGTTTTTT,CASSQGFWELFF
TRBJ2-7,.,TRBV7-9,.,TGTGCCAGCAGCCCCCAGGCCGAGCAGTACTTC,CASSPQAEQYF
TRBJ1-5,few,TRBV5-1,TRBD1,TGCGCCAGCAGCACCGGACAGGGGCATCAGCCCCAGCATTTT,CASSTGQGHQPQHF
TRBJ2-1,.,TRBV21-1,.,TGTGCCAGCAGCGGACGGGACAGAGAAAATGAGCAGTTCTTC,CASSGRDRENEQFF
TRBJ2-3,.,TRBV5-1,.,TGCGCCAGCACTCAGGACTCTAGCACAGATACGCAGTATTTT,CASTQDSSTDTQYF
TRBJ1-1,.,TRBV5-1,.,TGCGCCAGCAGTAAGTTAAGGATGATGAACACTGAAGCTTTCTTT,CASSKLRMMNTEAFF
TRBJ2-7,.,TRBV27,.,TGTGCCAGCAGTTTAACAGGGGGGGACCCCTACGAGCAGTACTTC,CASSLTGGDPYEQYF
TRBJ2-5,.,TRBV30,.,TGTGCCTGCCTTGGACGAGAGACCCAGTACTTC,CACLGRETQYF
TRBJ1-6,few,TRBV27,TRBD1,TGTGCCAGCAGTCCGACAGGGGCGGGTTCACCCCTCCACTTT,CASSPTGAGSPLHF
TRBJ1-3,.,TRBV7-2,.,TGTGCCAGCAGACTTGACGGAGTCTCTGGAAACACCATATATTTT,CASRLDGVSGNTIYF
TRBJ1-1,.,TRBV12-5,.,TGTGCTAGTGGTTTGAATCCCAGGGGAGGGAAGAACACTGAAGCTTTCTTT,CASGLNPRGGKNTEAFF
TRBJ1-3,.,TRBV15,TRBD1,TGTGCCACCACACGGGACAGCGGAAACACCATATATTTT,CATTRDSGNTIYF
TRBJ1-2,few,TRBV27,.,TGTGCCAGCAGTCTACAGGGTAACTATGGCTACACCTTC,CASSLQGNYGYTF
TRBJ1-5,.,TRBV6-1,.,TGTGCCAGCAGTGAAGGTGTGGTTCAGCCCCAGCATTTT,CASSEGVVQPQHF
TRBJ1-5,.,TRBV7-8,.,TGTGCCAGCAGCCTCTCAGGGCGGATTCTTAGCAATCAGCCCCAGCATTTT,CASSLSGRILSNQPQHF
TRBJ2-2,.,TRBV5-1,.,TGCGCCAGCAGCTTGAGCCCCTCAAGTTCTGCTACCGGGGAGCTGTTTTTT,CASSLSPSSSATGELFF
TRBJ1-2,.,TRBV25-1,TRBD1,TGTGCCAGCAGTGACCCCTCGGCAGGGGGGGTCTACACCTTC,CASSDPSAGGVYTF
TRBJ2-2,.,TRBV4-3,.,TGCGCCAGCAGCCAAGATAAGGAGGGGGCCGGGGAGCTGTTTTTT,CASSQDKEGAGELFF
TRBJ2-5,.,TRBV21-1,.,TGTGCCAGCACCCCGCCCTCGGGGACAGGGGATAAAGAGACCCAGTACTTC,CASTPPSGTGDKETQYF
TRBJ2-1,.,TRBV5-8,.,TGTGCCAGCAGCTTTGAGGCCTACAATGAGCAGTTCTTC,CASSFEAYNEQFF
TRBJ2-7,.,TRBV9,TRBD2,TGTGCCAGCAGCGTAGCTAGCGGGGGCTACGAGCAGTACTTC,CASSVASGGYEQYF
TRBJ1-2,.,TRBV6-5,.,TGTGCCAGCACCGAAGGGTACAGGGCGGATGGCTACACCTTC,CASTEGYRADGYTF
TRBJ1-2,.,TRBV10-3,TRBD1,TGTGCCATCAGTACCGGGACAGGGTATGGCTACACCTTC,CAISTGTGYGYTF
TRBJ2-4,.,TRBV15,.,TGTGCCACCAGCAGGGTCGTTGGGGTGTCGGCCAAAAACATTCAGTACTTC,CATSRVVGVSAKNIQYF
TRBJ2-3,.,TRBV6-5,.,TGTGCCAGCAGACGACAGTATAGCACAGATACGCAGTATTTT,CASRRQYSTDTQYF
TRBJ2-3,.,TRBV11-2,.,TGTGCCAGCAGCCCCGAGCGGGCCGTAAGCACAGATACGCAGTATTTT,CASSPERAVSTDTQYF
TRBJ1-3,few,TRBV7-2,.,TGTGCCAGCAGCTTAGGATCCTACCTAGGAAACACCATATATTTT,CASSLGSYLGNTIYF
TRBJ2-5,few,TRBV7-2,TRBD2,TGTGCCAGCAGCCCCTCTCGGGGGGGTATTGGAGAGACCCAGTACTTC,CASSPSRGGIGETQYF
TRBJ2-1,.,TRBV27,.,TGTGCCAGCAGTTTAATCATGCGGGGTGAGCAGTTCTTC,CASSLIMRGEQFF
TRBJ1-1,.,TRBV7-2,.,TGTGCCAGCAGCTTCATGAACACTGAAGCTTTCTTT,CASSFMNTEAFF